A selection of T cell receptor beta chains follows, all from one sample in a study of blood T cell repertoires in COVID-19. The method was immunoSEQ multiplex PCR; TCRdb's version includes in-frame clones alone and lacks a portion of them. Of about 370,000 clones detected, 75% to 90% appear once; the ten largest clones hold approximately 1%. The sequenced material came from PBMCs or T cells enriched from blood (not recorded which). The origin of the receptors is a man between 18 and 29 years old who had recovered from COVID-19. CDR3s include the opening cysteine and the closing phenylalanine or tryptophan.

TRBJ1-2 | TRBV9 | CASSVDENSNYGYTF
TRBJ1-1 | TRBV10-3 | CAISESITGGTEAFF
TRBJ1-2 | TRBV13 | CASSSNGQTYYGYTF
TRBJ1-5 | TRBV18 | CASSADRNQPQHF
TRBJ2-5 | TRBV19 | CASRKTGDGIETQYF
TRBJ1-5 | TRBV28 | CASSFPGHRNQPQHF
TRBJ1-1 | TRBV9 | CASSVDRGSGEAFF
TRBJ1-1 | TRBV15 | CATSREDRSAFF
TRBJ2-1 | TRBV5-4 | CASSLYRVTLSYNEQFF
TRBJ1-5 | TRBV7-9 | CASSRQGAQPQHF
TRBJ2-1 | TRBV7-9 | CASSLPRGTGGYNEQFF
TRBJ1-1 | TRBV24-1 | CATRGGKGNTEAFF
TRBJ2-7 | TRBV6-4 | CASSASRDSTYEQYF
TRBJ2-7 | TRBV20-1 | CSASSGAPYEQYF
TRBJ2-1 | TRBV4-1 | CASSQDPVAGIVHNEQFF
TRBJ2-1 | TRBV5-5 | CASTSVGGGNEQFF
TRBJ1-5 | TRBV19 | CASSIYRSNQPQHF
TRBJ1-4 | TRBV28 | CASRPSGEKLFF
TRBJ1-4 | TRBV4-2 | CASSLGQASTNEKLFF
TRBJ2-1 | TRBV5-4 | CASSFPGQSYNEQFF
TRBJ2-7 | TRBV6-2/TRBV6-3 | CASSLAGLSSYEQYF
TRBJ1-3 | TRBV29-1 | CSVEDLRGSGNTIYF
TRBJ2-2 | TRBV5-1 | CASSLDRPNTGELFF
TRBJ1-5 | TRBV10-2 | CASTAGNNQPQHF
TRBJ1-2 | TRBV5-1 | CASSPFRRGDYGYTF
TRBJ1-1 | TRBV29-1 | CSVVTTYEAFF
TRBJ1-1 | TRBV7-9 | CASSLEGLGRATEAFF
TRBJ2-3 | TRBV2 | CASSSQGAGDTQYF
TRBJ1-2 | TRBV28 | CASSAGTGLVYGYTF
TRBJ2-7 | TRBV6-5 | CASTRGGRVHEQYF
TRBJ2-2 | TRBV25-1 | CASSARGFFGGLFF
TRBJ1-4 | TRBV5-6 | CASSREGFGNEKLFF
TRBJ1-5 | TRBV21-1 | CASSKEFGDRGVPYSNQPQHF
TRBJ1-5 | TRBV28 | CASSTHDSFYQPQHF
TRBJ1-5 | TRBV27 | CASSLSSLSQAQHF
TRBJ2-7 | TRBV11-3 | CASSLGTQGEQYF
TRBJ2-1 | TRBV24-1 | CATSDFPGTHNEQFF
TRBJ2-7 | TRBV6-6 | CASSPRSDSYYEQYF
TRBJ2-1 | TRBV4-2 | CASSQEKDRAFNEQFF